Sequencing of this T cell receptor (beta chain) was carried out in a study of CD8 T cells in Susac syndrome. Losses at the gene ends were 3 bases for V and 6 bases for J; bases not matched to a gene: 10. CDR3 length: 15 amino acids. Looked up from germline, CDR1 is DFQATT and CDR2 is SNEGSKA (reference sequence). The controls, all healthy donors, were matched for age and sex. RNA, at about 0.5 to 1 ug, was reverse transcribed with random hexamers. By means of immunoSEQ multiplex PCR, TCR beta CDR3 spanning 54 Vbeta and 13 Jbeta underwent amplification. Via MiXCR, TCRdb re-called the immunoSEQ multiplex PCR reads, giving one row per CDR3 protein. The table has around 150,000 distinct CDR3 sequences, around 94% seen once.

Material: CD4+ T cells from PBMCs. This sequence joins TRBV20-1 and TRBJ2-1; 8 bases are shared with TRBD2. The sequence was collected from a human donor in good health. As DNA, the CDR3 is TGCAGTGCTAGGGCGCAGGTGCGGGGGGTCAATGAGCAGTTCTTC. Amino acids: CSARAQVRGVNEQFF.